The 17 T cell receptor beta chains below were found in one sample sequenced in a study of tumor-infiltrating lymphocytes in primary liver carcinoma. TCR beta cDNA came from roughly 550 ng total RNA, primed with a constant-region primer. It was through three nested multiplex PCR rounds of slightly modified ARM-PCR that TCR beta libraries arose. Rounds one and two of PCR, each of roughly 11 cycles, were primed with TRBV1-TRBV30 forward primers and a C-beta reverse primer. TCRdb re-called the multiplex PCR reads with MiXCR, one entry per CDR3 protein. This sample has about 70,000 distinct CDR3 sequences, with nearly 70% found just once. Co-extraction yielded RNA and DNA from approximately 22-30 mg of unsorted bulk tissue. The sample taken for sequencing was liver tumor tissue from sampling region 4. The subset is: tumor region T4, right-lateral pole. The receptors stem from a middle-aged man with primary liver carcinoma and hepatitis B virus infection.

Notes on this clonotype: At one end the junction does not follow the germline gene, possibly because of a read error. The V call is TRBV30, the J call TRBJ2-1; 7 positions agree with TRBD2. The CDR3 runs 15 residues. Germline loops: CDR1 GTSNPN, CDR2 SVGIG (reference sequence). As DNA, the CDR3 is TGTGCTTGGACTCCTGGACTAGGGTCCTACAATGAGCAGTTCTTC. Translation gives CAWTPGLGSYNEQFF.

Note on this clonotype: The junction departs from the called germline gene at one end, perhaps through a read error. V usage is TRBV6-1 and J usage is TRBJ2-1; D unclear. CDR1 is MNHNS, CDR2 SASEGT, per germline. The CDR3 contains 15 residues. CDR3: CASSEGYRPNVEQFF. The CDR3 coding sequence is TGTGCCAGCAGCGAAGGGTACCGCCCCAATGTGGAGCAGTTCTTC.

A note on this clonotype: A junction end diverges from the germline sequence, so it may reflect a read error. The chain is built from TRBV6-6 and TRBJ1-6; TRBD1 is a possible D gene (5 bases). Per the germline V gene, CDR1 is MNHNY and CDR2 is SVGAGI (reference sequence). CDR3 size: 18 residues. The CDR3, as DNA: TGTGCCAGCAGTTACTTTCTCAGGGCCCCGAGGTGGAATTCACTCCTCCACTTT. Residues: CASSYFLRAPRWNSLLHF.

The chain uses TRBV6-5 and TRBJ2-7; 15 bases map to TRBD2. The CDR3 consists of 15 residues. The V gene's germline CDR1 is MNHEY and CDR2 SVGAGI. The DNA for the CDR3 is TGTGTCATAAGTCGGGGACTAGCGGGAGGCTACGAGCAGTACTTC. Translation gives CVISRGLAGGYEQYF.

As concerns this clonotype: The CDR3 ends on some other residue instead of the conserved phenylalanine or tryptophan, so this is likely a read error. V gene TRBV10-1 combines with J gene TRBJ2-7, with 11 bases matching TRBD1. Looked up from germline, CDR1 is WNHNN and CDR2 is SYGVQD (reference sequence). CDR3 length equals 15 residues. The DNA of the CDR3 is TGCACCAGCAGTGAGTCCGGGACAGGGGGTTTCGAGCAGTACTTG. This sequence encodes CTSSESGTGGFEQYL.

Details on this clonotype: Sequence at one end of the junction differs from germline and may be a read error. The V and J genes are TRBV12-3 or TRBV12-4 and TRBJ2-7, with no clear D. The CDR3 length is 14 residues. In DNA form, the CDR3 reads TGTGTCAGCAGTCCCCGGGCCAGGAGTTACGAGCAGTACTTC. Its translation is CVSSPRARSYEQYF.

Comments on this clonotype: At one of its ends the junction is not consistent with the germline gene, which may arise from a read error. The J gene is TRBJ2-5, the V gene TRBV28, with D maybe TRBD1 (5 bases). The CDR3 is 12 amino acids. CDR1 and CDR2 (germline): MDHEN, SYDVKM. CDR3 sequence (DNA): TGTGCCAGCGGTTTCAGACAGGAGACCCAGTACTTC. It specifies CASGFRQETQYF.

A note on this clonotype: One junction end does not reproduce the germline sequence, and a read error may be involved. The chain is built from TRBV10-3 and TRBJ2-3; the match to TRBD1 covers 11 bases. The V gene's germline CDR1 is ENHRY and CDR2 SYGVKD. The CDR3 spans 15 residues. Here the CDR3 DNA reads TGTGTCATCAGTGTGGGACAGGGGGTCACAGATACGCAGTATTTT. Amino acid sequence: CVISVGQGVTDTQYF.

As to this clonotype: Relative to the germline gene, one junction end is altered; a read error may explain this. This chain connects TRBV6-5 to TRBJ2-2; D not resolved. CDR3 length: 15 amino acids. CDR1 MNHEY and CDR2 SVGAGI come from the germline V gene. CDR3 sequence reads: CVSSYAVDGTRELFF. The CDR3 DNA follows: TGCGTCAGCAGTTACGCAGTGGACGGCACCCGGGAGCTGTTTTTT.

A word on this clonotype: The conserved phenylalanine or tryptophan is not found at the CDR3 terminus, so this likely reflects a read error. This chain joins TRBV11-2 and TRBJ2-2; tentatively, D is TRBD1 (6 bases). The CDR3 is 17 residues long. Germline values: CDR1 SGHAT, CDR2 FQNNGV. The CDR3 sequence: CASSPSVGQANTGELFS. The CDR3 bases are TGTGCAAGCAGCCCCAGTGTGGGACAAGCGAACACCGGGGAGCTGTTTTCT.

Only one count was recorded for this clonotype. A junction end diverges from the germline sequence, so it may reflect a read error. The CDR3 is CASCYRDEGYTF. The CDR3, as DNA: TGTGCCAGCTGTTACAGGGACGAAGGTTACACCTTC. This chain links TRBV6-5 with TRBJ1-2; maybe TRBD1 (6 bases). This CDR3 has 12 residues. Germline V gene lookup returns CDR1 MNHEY and CDR2 SVGAGI.

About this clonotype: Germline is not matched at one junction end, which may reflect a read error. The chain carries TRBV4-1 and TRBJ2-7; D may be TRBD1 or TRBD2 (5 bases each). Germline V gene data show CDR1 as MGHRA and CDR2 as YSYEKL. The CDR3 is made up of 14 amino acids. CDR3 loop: CASRPGPSSHEQYF. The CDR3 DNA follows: TGCGCAAGCAGACCGGGGCCGAGCTCACACGAGCAGTACTTC.

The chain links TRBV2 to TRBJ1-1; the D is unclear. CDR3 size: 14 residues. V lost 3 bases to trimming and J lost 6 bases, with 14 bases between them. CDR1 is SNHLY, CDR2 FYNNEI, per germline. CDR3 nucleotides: TGTGCCAGCAGTGATTTCATTGGAAAGGCTGAAGCTTTCTTT. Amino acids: CASSDFIGKAEAFF. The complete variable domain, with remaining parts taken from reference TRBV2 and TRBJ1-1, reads EPEVTQTPSHQVTQMGQEVILRCVPISNHLYFYWYRQILGQKVEFLVSFYNNEISEKSEIFDDQFSVERPDGSNFTLKIRSTKLEDSAMYFCASSDFIGKAEAFFGQGTRLTVV.

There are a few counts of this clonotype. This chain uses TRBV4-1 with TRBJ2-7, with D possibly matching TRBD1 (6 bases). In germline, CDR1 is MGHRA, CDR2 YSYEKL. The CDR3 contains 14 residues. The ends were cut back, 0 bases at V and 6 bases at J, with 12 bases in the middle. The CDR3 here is CASSQEGAAGEQYF. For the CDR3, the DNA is TGCGCCAGCAGCCAAGAGGGGGCGGCGGGCGAGCAGTACTTC.

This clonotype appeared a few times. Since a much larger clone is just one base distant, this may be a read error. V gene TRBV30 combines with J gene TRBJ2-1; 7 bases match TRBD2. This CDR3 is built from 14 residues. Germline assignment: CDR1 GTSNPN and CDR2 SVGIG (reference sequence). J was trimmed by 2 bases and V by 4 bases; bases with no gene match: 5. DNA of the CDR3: TGTGCCTGGACGCGGGAGTCCCCCTACAATGAGCAGTTCTTC. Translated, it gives CAWTRESPYNEQFF.

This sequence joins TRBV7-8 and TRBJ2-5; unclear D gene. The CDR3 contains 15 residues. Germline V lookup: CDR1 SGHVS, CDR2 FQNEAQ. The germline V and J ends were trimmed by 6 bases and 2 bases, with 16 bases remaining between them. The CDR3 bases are TGTGCCAGCAGTCCCCTCTACAGTATTCAAGAGACCCAGTACTTC. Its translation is CASSPLYSIQETQYF.

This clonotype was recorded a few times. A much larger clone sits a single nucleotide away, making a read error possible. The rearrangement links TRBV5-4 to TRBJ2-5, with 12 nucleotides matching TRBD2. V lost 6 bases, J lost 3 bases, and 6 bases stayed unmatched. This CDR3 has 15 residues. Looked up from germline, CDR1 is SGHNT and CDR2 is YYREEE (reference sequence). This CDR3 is CASNSRLAGEETQYF. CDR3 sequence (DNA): TGTGCCAGCAACTCGAGACTAGCGGGAGAAGAGACCCAGTACTTC.